This T cell receptor (beta chain) derives from a study of blood T cells in healthy people across ages. Study-level information: Template switching picked up about one barcoded beta molecule for each two T cells.

Sample-barcoded 5' priming and a J-beta primer mix drove a second PCR of 7 to 11 cycles. TCRdb reanalysed the 5' RACE reads using MiXCR and keeps one entry per CDR3 protein. This sample has roughly 2 million distinct CDR3 sequences, with roughly 50% found just once. Study-wide points: TCR beta diversity was tightly associated with the proportion of naive T cells. PBMC samples, being unsorted, prevented any conclusive comparison of naive and antigen-experienced cells. Both naive CD4+ cell counts and diversity were greater in long-lived donors than in aged donors.

This clonotype occurred a few times. Its antigen is not known. This clonotype originated in a woman aged 40 to 50 in good health. Sequenced material: blood.

For the CDR3, the DNA is TGCAGTGCTAGAGATCGTGGGGGTCGGCAAGAGACCCAGTACTTC. Translating gives CSARDRGGRQETQYF. This chain uses TRBV20-1 with TRBJ2-5, with D tentatively TRBD1 or TRBD2 (5 bases each). CDR1 and CDR2 (germline): DFQATT, SNEGSKA (reference sequence). CDR3 length: 15 amino acids. The V end lost 0 bases, the J end lost 2 bases, and 13 bases lay between the germline ends.